This TCR beta chain was captured by sequencing in a study of cytomegalovirus exposure and HLA in healthy donors. The wider study: Of about 400 genotyped donors, more than 75% clustered with self-reported Caucasian donors. Study-wide points: Among TCR beta chains, those listed as cytomegalovirus-associated numbered around 160. Later, an analysis showed that TCR beta chains associated with HLA were more clonally expanded than others that were equally common. Rare TCR sequences predominated, though certain public TCRs were found in many donors.

In the case of this clone: No antigen is known for it.

Researchers ran the PCR with 60 Vbeta and 13 Jbeta primers. The method was immunoSEQ multiplex PCR; TCRdb's version includes in-frame clones alone and lacks a portion of them. This sample has under 200,000 clones; more than 80% occur once, and the top ten carry 0.7% to 0.95%. This CDR3 spans 16 amino acids. The germline V gene has CDR1 LGHNA and CDR2 YNFKEQ. The V end lost 0 bases, the J end lost 3 bases, and 14 bases lay between the germline ends. The sequencing sample was made of PBMCs. V and J are TRBV4-2 and TRBJ1-2, with D maybe TRBD1 (6 bases). The receptor was isolated from a woman between 18 and 29 years old in good health and CMV-seronegative. The CDR3 protein is CASSQDGGGGDYGYTF. Here the CDR3 DNA reads TGTGCCAGCAGCCAAGATGGGGGGGGCGGTGACTATGGCTACACCTTC.